This TCR beta chain was retrieved from a study of T-cell reconstitution after alpha-beta-depleted transplantation in children. Findings and limits, study-wide: Elevated TCRbeta diversity at day 60 was traced, in some patients, to surviving recipient T cells and thymic progenitors. Newly generated T cells supplied most T-cell counts and diversity one year post-transplant. There were reportedly several hundred expanded graft clones from which alpha-beta T cells came about two months after transplant.

Unique molecular identifiers tagged the TCRbeta library. TCRdb reprocessed the PCR reads via MiXCR and lists one record per CDR3 protein. Of about 300,000 distinct CDR3 sequences listed, 10% were seen once; the top ten hold 7.5%. This clonotype came up many times. Its specificity is not known. CDR1 SGHTA and CDR2 FQGNSA come from the germline V gene. V lost 5 bases and J lost 4; bases outside the gene matches: 5. The CDR3 sequence is 14 residues long. The gene calls are TRBV7-2 and TRBJ1-5; TRBD1 matches at 7 bases. This specimen consisted of PBMCs, obtained before TCRalphabeta/CD19-depleted stem cell transplant. The receptor was isolated from a boy under two years old with acute myeloid leukemia, due to receive a stem cell transplant. This chain's CDR3 is CASSLRGWNQPQHF. The CDR3 DNA reads TGTGCCAGCAGCCTCAGGGGGTGGAATCAGCCCCAGCATTTT.